Listed here is a single T cell receptor beta chain. This entry is derived from a study of blood T cell repertoires in COVID-19. Study at large: Samples taken during acute and convalescent COVID-19 were collected in the United States, Italy and Spain. The cDNA or gDNA used as material had been derived from T cells, B-cell-depleted T cells, or PBMCs.

Sequencing was performed with immunoSEQ multiplex PCR; in TCRdb, only in-frame clones are kept and a portion is missing. The sample records 250,000 to 350,000 clones, around nine tenths being singletons. The CDR3 runs to 15 residues. Germline CDR1 is SGHTA and CDR2 is FQGNSA. V shed 5 bases and J shed 2 bases, with 14 bases lying between them. Source material: peripheral blood. The chain has TRBV7-2 and TRBJ2-3, with D maybe TRBD2 (6 bases). The clonotype originates from a woman aged 45-59 years with active or convalescent COVID-19. CDR3 DNA sequence: TGTGCCAGCAGCCCCACCCGGGGGTACACAGATACGCAGTATTTT. Its protein is CASSPTRGYTDTQYF.